Here is one T cell receptor (beta chain) with its context. Its cognate antigen is unknown. The data are from a study of immune evolution from preneoplasia to lung adenocarcinoma. Study findings and constraints: Normal lung had highest clonality; later lesions appeared denser, more diverse. Top clone share appeared to fall from AAH through AIS, MIA, adenocarcinoma.

The CDR3 is 15 amino acids. Trimming removed 0 bases from V and 4 bases from J, with 11 bases in between. Germline V gives CDR1 LGHNA, CDR2 YNFKEQ. Histologic diagnosis was independently verified by two lung pathologists. The assay was immunoSEQ multiplex PCR, and TCRdb's table has in-frame clones only and misses some. Altogether more than 2,500 clones are present, about nine tenths being singletons, with the ten largest covering 3.4%. The receptor comes from a person between 65 and 79 years old with lung adenocarcinoma. The V and J genes are TRBV4-2 and TRBJ2-3; D is undetermined. The sample taken for sequencing was FFPE adjacent normal lung tissue. DNA of the CDR3: TGTGCCAGCAGCCAAGAAGGCGATTCCCCAGATACGCAGTATTTT. As protein: CASSQEGDSPDTQYF.